The rows below give T cell receptor beta chains drawn from one sample of a study of post-analysis software for immune sequencing data. TCRdb passed the PCR reads through MiXCR, listing each CDR3 protein once. The repertoire consists of 380,000 or so distinct CDR3 sequences, with about a third occurring once and the leading ten covering around an eighth. Source material: blood. These receptors were collected from a girl aged 5-17 years with multiple sclerosis. The CDR3 runs from the conserved cysteine through the conserved F or W. D genes are given only for firm matches. Not all rows give a size; the values are once, few, many and, for expanded clones, a class.

few,TRBJ1-2,TRBD1,TRBV7-2,CASSLGETGDYGYTF,TGTGCCAGCAGCTTAGGAGAGACAGGGGACTATGGCTACACCTTC
NA,TRBJ2-3,TRBD2,TRBV4-1,CASSQVPAGGPTDTQYF,TGCGCCAGCAGCCAAGTACCAGCGGGGGGGCCCACAGATACGCAGTATTTT
few,TRBJ1-2,NA,TRBV29-1,CSVVREGGGYTF,TGCAGCGTTGTCCGAGAGGGAGGAGGCTACACCTTC
NA,TRBJ1-5,NA,TRBV19,CASSIYDSPSNQPQHF,TGTGCCAGTAGTATCTACGACAGTCCCTCCAATCAGCCCCAGCATTTT
NA,TRBJ1-1,NA,TRBV20-1,CSAVRPNTEAFF,TGCAGTGCTGTTCGACCTAACACTGAAGCTTTCTTT
NA,TRBJ1-1,NA,TRBV20-1,CSCGQGRTEAFF,TGCAGTTGCGGGCAGGGGCGGACTGAAGCTTTCTTT
NA,TRBJ1-4,TRBD1,TRBV24-1,CATSDFDRGGEKLFF,TGTGCCACCAGTGACTTTGACAGGGGTGGCGAAAAACTGTTTTTT
NA,TRBJ2-7,NA,TRBV12-3/TRBV12-4,CASSQRVGIRNYEQYF,TGTGCCAGCAGCCAGAGGGTGGGTATCAGGAACTACGAGCAGTACTTC
few,TRBJ2-1,NA,TRBV6-5,CASSTYYEQFF,TGTGCCAGCAGTACATACTACGAGCAGTTCTTC
NA,TRBJ2-7,NA,TRBV20-1,CSAGNRTGMGYEQYF,TGCAGTGCTGGAAACCGCACAGGGATGGGCTACGAGCAGTACTTC
NA,TRBJ2-1,TRBD1,TRBV20-1,CSAGTGDNEQFF,TGCAGTGCAGGAACAGGGGACAATGAGCAGTTCTTC
NA,TRBJ1-2,TRBD1,TRBV5-1,CASSRTGMGYGYTF,TGCGCCAGCAGCAGGACAGGGATGGGCTATGGCTACACCTTC
few,TRBJ1-1,NA,TRBV9,CASSVESDTEAFF,TGTGCCAGCAGCGTAGAATCAGACACTGAAGCTTTCTTT
NA,TRBJ2-3,TRBD2,TRBV25-1,CASSTFLAGPDTQYF,TGTGCCAGCAGCACATTCCTAGCGGGGCCAGATACGCAGTATTTT
NA,TRBJ2-7,NA,TRBV7-2,CASSLAADLNSYEQYF,TGTGCCAGCAGCTTAGCAGCGGACTTAAACTCCTACGAGCAGTACTTC
NA,TRBJ2-3,NA,TRBV29-1,CSVEDLGLGTDTQYF,TGCAGCGTTGAAGACCTGGGTCTCGGAACAGATACGCAGTATTTT
few,TRBJ2-1,NA,TRBV6-6,CASSPLGSSYNEQFF,TGTGCCAGCAGTCCCCTGGGCAGCTCCTACAATGAGCAGTTCTTC
NA,TRBJ2-2,NA,TRBV5-1,CASSLGGTGELFF,TGCGCCAGCAGCTTGGGAGGGACCGGGGAGCTGTTTTTT
few,TRBJ1-4,TRBD1,TRBV5-1,CASSLYRGPGTNEKLFF,TGCGCCAGCAGCTTATACAGGGGGCCTGGGACTAATGAAAAACTGTTTTTT
NA,TRBJ1-6,NA,TRBV6-5,CASTRSSLNSPLHF,TGTGCCAGCACTAGGTCCAGCCTAAATTCACCCCTCCACTTT
few,TRBJ2-1,NA,TRBV9,CASSLQGGSNEQFF,TGTGCCAGCAGCCTACAGGGAGGTAGTAATGAGCAGTTCTTC
once,TRBJ1-6,NA,TRBV7-8,CASSLAGGNSATLHF,TGTGCCAGCAGCTTAGCGGGGGGGAACTCGGCCACCCTCCACTTT
few,TRBJ1-2,NA,TRBV12-3/TRBV12-4,CASSRAGRDDGYTF,TGTGCCAGCAGTCGGGCGGGCAGAGATGATGGCTACACCTTC
NA,TRBJ2-5,TRBD2,TRBV6-5,CASSSRLARETQYF,TGTGCCAGCAGTTCCCGACTAGCGAGGGAGACCCAGTACTTC
NA,TRBJ1-6,TRBD1,TRBV5-8,CASSSGQGESYNSPLHF,TGTGCCAGCAGCTCGGGACAGGGCGAATCCTATAATTCACCCCTCCACTTT
NA,TRBJ1-5,NA,TRBV27,CASSLRPGSVGVAQHF,TGTGCCAGCAGTCTGCGACCCGGGTCGGTCGGGGTGGCCCAGCATTTT
few,TRBJ1-5,NA,TRBV15,CATSRDQGNGQPQHF,TGTGCCACCAGCAGAGATCAAGGCAACGGGCAGCCCCAGCATTTT
NA,TRBJ1-5,TRBD1,TRBV4-1,CASSQGAGQGSNQPQHF,TGCGCCAGCAGCCAAGGGGCTGGACAGGGTAGCAATCAGCCCCAGCATTTT
few,TRBJ2-6,TRBD1,TRBV6-4,CASSGQGLSGANVLTF,TGTGCCAGCAGTGGACAGGGCCTATCTGGGGCCAACGTCCTGACTTTC
few,TRBJ2-3,NA,TRBV24-1,CATSDLTLTDTQYF,TGTGCCACCAGTGATTTAACCCTCACAGATACGCAGTATTTT
NA,TRBJ2-3,TRBD2,TRBV7-2,CASSPTGGTPTDTQYF,TGTGCCAGCAGTCCGACGGGGGGGACACCCACAGATACGCAGTATTTT
NA,TRBJ2-6,NA,TRBV4-3,CASSQRPRSGANVLTF,TGCGCCAGCAGCCAACGCCCCCGCTCTGGGGCCAACGTCCTGACTTTC
NA,TRBJ1-1,NA,TRBV7-2,CASSLVGGQANTEAFF,TGTGCCAGCAGCTTAGTGGGCGGGCAGGCGAACACTGAAGCTTTCTTT
few,TRBJ2-1,TRBD2,TRBV9,CASSVAGGGRNEQFF,TGTGCCAGCAGCGTAGCCGGGGGGGGCCGAAATGAGCAGTTCTTC
few,TRBJ2-3,TRBD2,TRBV9,CASSVVSGTSIGDTQYF,TGTGCCAGCAGCGTAGTCTCCGGGACTAGCATCGGAGATACGCAGTATTTT
few,TRBJ1-1,NA,TRBV6-1,CASIPLIMNTEAFF,TGTGCCAGCATCCCGCTTATCATGAACACTGAAGCTTTCTTT
NA,TRBJ2-7,NA,TRBV5-1,CASSPTSRFYEQYF,TGCGCCAGCAGCCCGACCAGTCGGTTTTACGAGCAGTACTTC